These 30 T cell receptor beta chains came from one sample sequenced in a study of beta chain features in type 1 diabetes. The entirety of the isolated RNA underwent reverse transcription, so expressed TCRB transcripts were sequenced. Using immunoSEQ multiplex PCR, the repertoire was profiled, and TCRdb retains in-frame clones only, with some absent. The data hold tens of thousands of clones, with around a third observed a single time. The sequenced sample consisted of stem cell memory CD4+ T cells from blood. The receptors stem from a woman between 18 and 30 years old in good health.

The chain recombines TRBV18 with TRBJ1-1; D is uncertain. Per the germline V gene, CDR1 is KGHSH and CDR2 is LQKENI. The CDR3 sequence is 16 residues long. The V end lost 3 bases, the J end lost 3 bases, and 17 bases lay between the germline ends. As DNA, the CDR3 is TGTGCCAGCTCACCGCAACGGGGAATAAGGGACACTGAAGCTTTCTTT. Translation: CASSPQRGIRDTEAFF. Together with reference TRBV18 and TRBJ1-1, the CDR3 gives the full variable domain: NAGVMQNPRHLVRRRGQEARLRCSPMKGHSHVYWYRQLPEEGLKFMVYLQKENIIDESGMPKERFSAEFPKEGPSILRIQQVVRGDSAAYFCASSPQRGIRDTEAFFGQGTRLTVV.

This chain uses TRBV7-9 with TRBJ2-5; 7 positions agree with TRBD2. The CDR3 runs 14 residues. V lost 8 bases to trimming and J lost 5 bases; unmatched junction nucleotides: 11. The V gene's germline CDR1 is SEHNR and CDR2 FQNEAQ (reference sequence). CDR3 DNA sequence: TGTGCCAGCTCCTTCGGGGGGAGCGGGGAGACCCAGTACTTC. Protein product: CASSFGGSGETQYF.

The CDR3 sequence: CASSLLRDADTEAFF. CDR3 bases: TGTGCCAGCAGCTTGCTCAGAGACGCGGACACTGAAGCTTTCTTT. This chain joins TRBV7-9 and TRBJ1-1; D remains unclear. CDR3 length: 15 residues. With 3 bases removed from V and 3 bases from J, the gap between germline ends came to 14 bases. Per germline, CDR1 SEHNR and CDR2 FQNEAQ (reference sequence). The full variable domain, rest sourced from reference TRBV7-9 and TRBJ1-1, is DTGVSQNPRHKITKRGQNVTFRCDPISEHNRLYWYRQTLGQGPEFLTYFQNEAQLEKSRLLSDRFSAERPKGSFSTLEIQRTEQGDSAMYLCASSLLRDADTEAFFGQGTRLTVV.

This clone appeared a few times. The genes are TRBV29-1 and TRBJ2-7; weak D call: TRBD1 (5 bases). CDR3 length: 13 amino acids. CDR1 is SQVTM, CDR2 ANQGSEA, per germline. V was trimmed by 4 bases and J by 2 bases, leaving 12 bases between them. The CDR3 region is CSVVGAVTYEQYF. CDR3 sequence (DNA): TGCAGCGTTGTTGGGGCAGTTACCTACGAGCAGTACTTC.

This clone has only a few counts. This CDR3 is CAWSVGGEAFF. CDR3 coding DNA: TGTGCCTGGAGTGTAGGGGGTGAAGCTTTCTTT. The J gene is TRBJ1-1, the V gene TRBV30; a weak D match, TRBD1 (6 bases). Trimming left V 0 bases short and J 7 bases short, with 6 bases between. The CDR3 loop spans 11 amino acids. Looked up from germline, CDR1 is GTSNPN and CDR2 is SVGIG (reference sequence).

CDR3 sequence: CASSSGRVENSPLHF. The CDR3, as DNA: TGTGCCAGCTCATCCGGCCGGGTCGAGAATTCACCCCTCCACTTT. V usage is TRBV18 and J usage is TRBJ1-6; D gene unclear. Germline lookup yields CDR1 KGHSH and CDR2 LQKENI. The CDR3 consists of 15 residues. V was pared by 5 bases and J by 7 bases, with 15 bases between.

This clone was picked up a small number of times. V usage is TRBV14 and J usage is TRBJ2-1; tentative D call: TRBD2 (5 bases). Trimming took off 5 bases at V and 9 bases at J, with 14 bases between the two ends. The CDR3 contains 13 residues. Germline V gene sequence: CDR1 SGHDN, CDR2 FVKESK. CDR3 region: CASSSQGGSEQFF. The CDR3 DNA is TGTGCCAGCAGCTCCCAAGGAGGAAGTGAGCAGTTCTTC.

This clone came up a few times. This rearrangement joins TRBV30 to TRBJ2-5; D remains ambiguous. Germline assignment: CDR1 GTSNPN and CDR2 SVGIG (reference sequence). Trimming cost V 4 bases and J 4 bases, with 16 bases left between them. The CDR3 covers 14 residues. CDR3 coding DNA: TGTGCCTGGACCCCCCTGGGTAGCCCAGAGACCCAGTACTTC. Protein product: CAWTPLGSPETQYF.

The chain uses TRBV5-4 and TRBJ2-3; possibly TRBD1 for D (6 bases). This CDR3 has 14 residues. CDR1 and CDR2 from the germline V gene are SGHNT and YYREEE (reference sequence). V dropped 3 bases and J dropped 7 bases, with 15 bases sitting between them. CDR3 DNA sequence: TGTGCCAGCAGCTCCAGGGGTCGTGGCTATACGCAGTATTTT. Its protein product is CASSSRGRGYTQYF.

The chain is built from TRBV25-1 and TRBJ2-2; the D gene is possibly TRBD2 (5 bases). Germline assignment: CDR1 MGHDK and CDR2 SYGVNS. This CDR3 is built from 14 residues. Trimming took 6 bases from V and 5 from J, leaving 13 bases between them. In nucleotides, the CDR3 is TGTGCCAGCAGCCGACCCGGAGGTACCGGGGAGCTGTTTTTT. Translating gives CASSRPGGTGELFF.

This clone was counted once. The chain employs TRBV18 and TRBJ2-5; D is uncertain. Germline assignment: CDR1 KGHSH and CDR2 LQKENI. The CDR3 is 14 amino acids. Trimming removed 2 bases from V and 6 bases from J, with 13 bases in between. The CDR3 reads CASSPVSPLKTQYF. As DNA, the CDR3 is TGTGCCAGCTCACCAGTCTCCCCTCTAAAGACCCAGTACTTC.

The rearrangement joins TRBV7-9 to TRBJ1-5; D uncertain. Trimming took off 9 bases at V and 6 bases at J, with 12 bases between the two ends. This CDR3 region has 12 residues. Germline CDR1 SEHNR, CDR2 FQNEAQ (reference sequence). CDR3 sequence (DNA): TGTGCCAGTTGCGAGGGCGGTCAGCCCCAGCATTTT. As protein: CASCEGGQPQHF.

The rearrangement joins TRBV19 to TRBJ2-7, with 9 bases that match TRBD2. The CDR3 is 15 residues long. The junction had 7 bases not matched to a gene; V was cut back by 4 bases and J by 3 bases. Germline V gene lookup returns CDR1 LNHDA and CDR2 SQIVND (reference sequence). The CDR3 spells CASSTLAGGSYEQYF. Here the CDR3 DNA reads TGTGCCAGTAGTACCCTCGCGGGGGGGAGCTACGAGCAGTACTTC.

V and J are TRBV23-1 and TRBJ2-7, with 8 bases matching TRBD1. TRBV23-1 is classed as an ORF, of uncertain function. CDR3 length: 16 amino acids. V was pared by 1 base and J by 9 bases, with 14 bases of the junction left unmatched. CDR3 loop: CASSQWPGQGPPVQYF. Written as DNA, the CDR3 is TGCGCCAGCAGTCAATGGCCCGGACAGGGCCCCCCAGTGCAGTACTTC.

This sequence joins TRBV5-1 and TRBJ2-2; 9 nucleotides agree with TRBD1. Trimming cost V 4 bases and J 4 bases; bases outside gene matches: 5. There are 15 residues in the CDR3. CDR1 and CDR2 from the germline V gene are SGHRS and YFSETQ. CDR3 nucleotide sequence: TGCGCCAGCAGCGCCCGGGACAGGGTCACCGGGGAGCTGTTTTTT. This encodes CASSARDRVTGELFF.

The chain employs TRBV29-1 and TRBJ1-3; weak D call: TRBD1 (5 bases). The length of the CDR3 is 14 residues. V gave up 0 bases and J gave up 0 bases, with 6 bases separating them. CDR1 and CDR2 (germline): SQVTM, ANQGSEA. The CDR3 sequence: CSVEETGSGNTIYF. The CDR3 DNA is TGCAGCGTTGAAGAAACAGGCTCTGGAAACACCATATATTTT.

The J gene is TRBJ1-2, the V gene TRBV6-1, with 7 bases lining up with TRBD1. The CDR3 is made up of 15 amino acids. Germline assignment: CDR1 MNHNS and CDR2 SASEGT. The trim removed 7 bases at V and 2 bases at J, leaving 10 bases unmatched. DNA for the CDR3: TGTGCCAGCATGGGGGCCGGACAGGCCAACTATGGCTACACCTTC. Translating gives CASMGAGQANYGYTF.

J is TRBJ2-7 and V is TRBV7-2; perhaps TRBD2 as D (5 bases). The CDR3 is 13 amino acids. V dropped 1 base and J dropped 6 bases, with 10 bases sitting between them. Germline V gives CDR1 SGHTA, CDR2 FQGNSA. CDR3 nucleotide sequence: TGTGCCAGCAGCTTAGTCGGGGTGGGCGAGCAGTACTTC. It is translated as CASSLVGVGEQYF.

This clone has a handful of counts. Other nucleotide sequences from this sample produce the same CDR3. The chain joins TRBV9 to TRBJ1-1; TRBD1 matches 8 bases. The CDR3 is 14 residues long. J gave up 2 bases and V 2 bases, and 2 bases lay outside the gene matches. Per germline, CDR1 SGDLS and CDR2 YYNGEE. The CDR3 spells CASSVGQGNTEAFF. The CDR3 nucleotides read TGTGCCAGCAGCGTCGGACAGGGAAACACTGAAGCTTTCTTT.

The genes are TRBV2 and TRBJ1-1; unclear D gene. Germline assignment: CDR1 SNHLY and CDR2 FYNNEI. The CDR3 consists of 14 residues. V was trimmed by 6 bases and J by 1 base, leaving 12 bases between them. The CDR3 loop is CASRPEGSNTEAFF. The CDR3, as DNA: TGTGCCAGCAGACCGGAGGGATCGAACACTGAAGCTTTCTTT.

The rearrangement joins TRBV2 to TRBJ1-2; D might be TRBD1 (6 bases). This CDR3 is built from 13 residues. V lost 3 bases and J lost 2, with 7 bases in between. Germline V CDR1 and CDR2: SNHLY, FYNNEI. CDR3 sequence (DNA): TGTGCCAGCAGTGATAGGGGGAACTATGGCTACACCTTC. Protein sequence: CASSDRGNYGYTF.

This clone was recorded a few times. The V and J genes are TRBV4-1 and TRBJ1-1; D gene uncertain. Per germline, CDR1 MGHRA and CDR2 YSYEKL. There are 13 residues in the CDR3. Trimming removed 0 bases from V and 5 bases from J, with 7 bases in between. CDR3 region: CASSQDRRTEAFF. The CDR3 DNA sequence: TGCGCCAGCAGCCAAGATCGGAGGACTGAAGCTTTCTTT.

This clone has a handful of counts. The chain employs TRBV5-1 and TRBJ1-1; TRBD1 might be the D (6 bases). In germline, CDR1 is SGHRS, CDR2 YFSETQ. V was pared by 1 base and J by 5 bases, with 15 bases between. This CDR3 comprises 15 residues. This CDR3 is CASSLRIGGRTEAFF. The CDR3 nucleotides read TGCGCCAGCAGCTTGCGGATAGGGGGAAGGACTGAAGCTTTCTTT. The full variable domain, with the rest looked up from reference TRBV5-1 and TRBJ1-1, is KAGVTQTPRYLIKTRGQQVTLSCSPISGHRSVSWYQQTPGQGLQFLFEYFSETQRNKGNFPGRFSGRQFSNSRSEMNVSTLELGDSALYLCASSLRIGGRTEAFFGQGTRLTVV.

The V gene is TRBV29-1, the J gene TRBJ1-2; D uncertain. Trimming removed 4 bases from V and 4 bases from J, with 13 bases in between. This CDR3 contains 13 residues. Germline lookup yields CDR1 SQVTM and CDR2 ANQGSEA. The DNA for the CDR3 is TGCAGCGTTGTTGAGGGCAGAAGCTATGGCTACACCTTC. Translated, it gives CSVVEGRSYGYTF.

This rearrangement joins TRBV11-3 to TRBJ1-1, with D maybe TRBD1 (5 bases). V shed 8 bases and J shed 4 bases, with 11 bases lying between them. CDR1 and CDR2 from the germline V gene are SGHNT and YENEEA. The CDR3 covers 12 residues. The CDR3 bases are TGTGCCAGCGGCAGGGTTAGCACTGAAGCTTTCTTT. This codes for CASGRVSTEAFF.

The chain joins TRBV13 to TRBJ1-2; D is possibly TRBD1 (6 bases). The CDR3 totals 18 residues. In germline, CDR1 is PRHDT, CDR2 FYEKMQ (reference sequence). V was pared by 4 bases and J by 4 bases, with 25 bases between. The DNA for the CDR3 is TGTGCCAGCAGCTCACTAACTCGGACAGCTCAAAACCCCTATGGCTACACCTTC. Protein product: CASSSLTRTAQNPYGYTF.

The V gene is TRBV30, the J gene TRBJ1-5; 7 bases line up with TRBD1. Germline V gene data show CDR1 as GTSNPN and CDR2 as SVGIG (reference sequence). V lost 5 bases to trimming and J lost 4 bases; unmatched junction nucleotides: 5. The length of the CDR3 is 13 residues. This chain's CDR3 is CAWARQGNQPQHF. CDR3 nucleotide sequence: TGTGCCTGGGCCCGACAGGGAAATCAGCCCCAGCATTTT.

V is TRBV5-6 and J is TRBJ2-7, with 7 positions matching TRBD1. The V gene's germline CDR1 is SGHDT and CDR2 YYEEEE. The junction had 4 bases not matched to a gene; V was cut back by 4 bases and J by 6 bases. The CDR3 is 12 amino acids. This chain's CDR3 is CASSKTGLEQYF. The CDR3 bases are TGTGCCAGCAGCAAGACAGGGCTCGAGCAGTACTTC.

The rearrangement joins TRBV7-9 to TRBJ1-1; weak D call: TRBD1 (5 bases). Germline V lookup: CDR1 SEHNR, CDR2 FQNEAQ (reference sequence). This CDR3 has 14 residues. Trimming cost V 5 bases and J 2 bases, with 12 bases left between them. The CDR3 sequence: CASSQRGDNTEAFF. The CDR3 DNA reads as TGTGCCAGCAGCCAAAGGGGTGATAACACTGAAGCTTTCTTT.

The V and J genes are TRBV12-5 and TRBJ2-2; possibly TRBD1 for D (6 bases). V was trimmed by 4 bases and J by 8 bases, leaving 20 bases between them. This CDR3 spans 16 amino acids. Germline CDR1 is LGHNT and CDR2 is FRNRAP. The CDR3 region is CASGSQILGAWGELFF. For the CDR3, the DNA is TGTGCTAGTGGTTCCCAGATTTTGGGGGCCTGGGGGGAGCTGTTTTTT.